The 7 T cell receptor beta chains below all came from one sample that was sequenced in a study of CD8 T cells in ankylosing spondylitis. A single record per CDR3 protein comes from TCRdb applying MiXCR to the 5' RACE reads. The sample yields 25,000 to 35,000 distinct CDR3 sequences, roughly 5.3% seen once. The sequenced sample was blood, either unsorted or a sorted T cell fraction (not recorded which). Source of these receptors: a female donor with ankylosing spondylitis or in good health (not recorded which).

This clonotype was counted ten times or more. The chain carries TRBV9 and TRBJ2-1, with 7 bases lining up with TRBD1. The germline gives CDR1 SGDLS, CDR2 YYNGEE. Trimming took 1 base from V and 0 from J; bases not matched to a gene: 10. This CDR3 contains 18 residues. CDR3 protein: CASSVLGTVFSSYNEQFF. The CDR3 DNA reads TGTGCCAGCAGCGTATTAGGGACAGTCTTTAGCTCCTACAATGAGCAGTTCTTC.

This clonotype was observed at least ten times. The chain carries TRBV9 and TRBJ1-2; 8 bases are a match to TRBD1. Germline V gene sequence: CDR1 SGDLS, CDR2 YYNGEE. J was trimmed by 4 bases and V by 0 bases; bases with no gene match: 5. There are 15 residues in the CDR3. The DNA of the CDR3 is TGTGCCAGCAGCGTAGATGCAGGGGGCAGCTATGGCTACACCTTC. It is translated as CASSVDAGGSYGYTF.

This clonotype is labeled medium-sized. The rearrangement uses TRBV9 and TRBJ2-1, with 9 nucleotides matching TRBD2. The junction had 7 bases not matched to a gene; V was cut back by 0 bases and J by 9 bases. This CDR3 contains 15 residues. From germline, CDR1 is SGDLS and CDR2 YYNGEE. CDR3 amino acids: CASSVAGGRGGEQFF. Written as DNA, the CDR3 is TGTGCCAGCAGCGTAGCTGGCGGGAGGGGGGGTGAGCAGTTCTTC.

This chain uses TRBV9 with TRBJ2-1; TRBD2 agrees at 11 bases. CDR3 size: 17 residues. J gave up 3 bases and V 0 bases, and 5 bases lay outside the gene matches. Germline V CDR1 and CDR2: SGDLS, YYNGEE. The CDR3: CASSVGASGRNYNEQFF. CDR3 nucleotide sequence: TGTGCCAGCAGCGTAGGCGCTAGCGGGAGGAACTACAATGAGCAGTTCTTC.

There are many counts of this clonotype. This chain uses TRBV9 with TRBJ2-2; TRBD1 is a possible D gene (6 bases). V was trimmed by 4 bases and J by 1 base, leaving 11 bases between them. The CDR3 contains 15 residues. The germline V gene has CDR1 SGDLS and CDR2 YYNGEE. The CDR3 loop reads CASSPRTENTGELFF. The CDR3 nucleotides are TGTGCCAGCAGCCCCCGGACAGAGAACACCGGGGAGCTGTTTTTT. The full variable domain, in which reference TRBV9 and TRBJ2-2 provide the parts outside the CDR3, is DSGVTQTPKHLITATGQRVTLRCSPRSGDLSVYWYQQSLDQGLQFLIQYYNGEERAKGNILERFSAQQFPDLHSELNLSSLELGDSALYFCASSPRTENTGELFFGEGSRLTVL.

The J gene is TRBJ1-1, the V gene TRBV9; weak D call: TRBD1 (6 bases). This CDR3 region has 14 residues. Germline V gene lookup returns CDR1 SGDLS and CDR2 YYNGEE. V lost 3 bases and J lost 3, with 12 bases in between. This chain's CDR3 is CASSEVGQYTEAFF. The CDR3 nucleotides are TGTGCCAGCAGCGAGGTGGGACAATACACTGAAGCTTTCTTT.

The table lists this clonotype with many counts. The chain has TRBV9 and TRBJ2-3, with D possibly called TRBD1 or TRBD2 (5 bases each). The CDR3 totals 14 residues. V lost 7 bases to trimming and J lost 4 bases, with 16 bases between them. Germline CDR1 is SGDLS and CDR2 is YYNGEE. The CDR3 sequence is CASASRGVADTQYF. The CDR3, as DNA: TGTGCCAGCGCGAGTCGAGGGGTAGCAGATACGCAGTATTTT.